The rows below give T cell receptor beta chains drawn from one sample of a study of OX40 agonist ivuxolimab in advanced cancers. Measured with immunoSEQ multiplex PCR; TCRdb has only the in-frame clones, and not every one. The sample carries tens of thousands of clones, about nine tenths recorded once. The sequencing used CD4+ or CD8+ T cells sorted from blood, collected in a trial of the OX40 agonist ivuxolimab. These receptors all stem from an adult with an advanced solid tumor such as melanoma, head and neck, liver or kidney cancer. Both conserved end residues are part of each CDR3. A D gene is named only where the DNA matches it firmly. Rows may omit the clone size; those that give it use once, few, many or a size class.

>TRBD1|TRBV2|-|TRBJ1-2
CASRRDRGGGNYGYTF
TGTGCCAGCAGGAGGGACAGGGGAGGGGGTAACTATGGCTACACCTTC
>TRBD1|TRBV6-6|-|TRBJ2-7
CASSTPGTGKTYEQYF
TGTGCCAGCAGTACACCCGGGACAGGGAAAACCTACGAGCAGTACTTC
>TRBD1|TRBV7-2|once|TRBJ1-5
CASSFGQGSQPQHF
TGTGCCAGCAGCTTTGGACAGGGCAGTCAGCCCCAGCATTTT
>-|TRBV6-5|-|TRBJ1-3
CASRLQGYSGNTIYF
TGTGCCAGCAGACTCCAGGGTTACTCTGGAAACACCATATATTTT
>-|TRBV14|-|TRBJ1-2
CASSQDRGSGYTF
TGTGCCAGCAGCCAAGATCGGGGGTCTGGCTACACCTTC
>-|TRBV27|-|TRBJ1-5
CASSFREDQPQHF
TGTGCCAGCAGTTTCCGGGAGGATCAGCCCCAGCATTTT
>TRBD1|TRBV27|-|TRBJ1-4
CASSKQGQNEKLFF
TGTGCCAGCAGTAAACAGGGGCAAAATGAAAAACTGTTTTTT
>-|TRBV2|-|TRBJ2-5
CATTSLETQYF
TGTGCCACTACTAGCTTGGAGACCCAGTACTTC
>-|TRBV11-3|-|TRBJ2-7
CASSPSDGAYEQYF
TGTGCCAGCAGTCCATCAGACGGAGCCTACGAGCAGTACTTC
>-|TRBV19|-|TRBJ1-5
CASRGGVQPQHF
TGTGCCAGTAGGGGGGGTGTCCAGCCCCAGCATTTT
>-|TRBV27|-|TRBJ2-2
CASSLRSQGRTGELFF
TGTGCCAGCAGTTTGAGATCGCAGGGTCGGACCGGGGAGCTGTTTTTT
>TRBD1|TRBV29-1|-|TRBJ1-2
CSVEDRDREMNNYGYTF
TGCAGCGTTGAGGACCGGGACAGAGAAATGAATAACTATGGCTACACCTTC
>TRBD1|TRBV19|-|TRBJ2-7
CASSTTGGFYEQYF
TGTGCCAGTAGTACGACAGGGGGGTTCTACGAGCAGTACTTC
>-|TRBV19|-|TRBJ2-1
CASSIMAGSSYNEQFF
TGTGCCAGTAGTATAATGGCGGGGAGCTCCTACAATGAGCAGTTCTTC
>-|TRBV7-2|-|TRBJ1-1
CASSSRGMNTEAFF
TGTGCCAGCAGCTCTCGAGGGATGAACACTGAAGCTTTCTTT
>-|TRBV28|once|TRBJ1-2
CAASLELYGYTF
TGTGCTGCATCGCTGGAGCTTTATGGCTACACCTTC
>-|TRBV4-3|once|TRBJ2-1
CASSQEGQTYNEQFF
TGCGCCAGCAGCCAAGAAGGGCAAACCTACAATGAGCAGTTCTTC
>-|TRBV28|-|TRBJ1-1
CASSLNSFKAFF
TGTGCCAGCAGTTTAAACAGTTTTAAAGCTTTCTTT
>-|TRBV27|-|TRBJ1-1
CASSLSTQGNTEAFF
TGTGCCAGCAGTTTATCGACACAGGGGAACACTGAAGCTTTCTTT
>-|TRBV28|-|TRBJ2-1
CASTPGAPSYNEQFF
TGTGCCAGCACTCCCGGGGCACCCTCCTACAATGAGCAGTTCTTC
>-|TRBV6-5|-|TRBJ1-5
CASSTHNQPQHF
TGTGCCAGCAGTACCCACAATCAGCCCCAGCATTTT
>-|TRBV30|-|TRBJ1-6
CAWTLGGQPNSPLHF
TGTGCCTGGACCCTCGGGGGGCAGCCTAATTCACCCCTCCACTTT
>TRBD1|TRBV7-2|-|TRBJ2-3
CASSRDRGTDTQYF
TGTGCCAGCAGCCGGGACAGGGGCACAGATACGCAGTATTTT
>TRBD1|TRBV5-1|-|TRBJ1-3
CASNQGTGSGNTIYF
TGCGCCAGCAATCAGGGGACAGGATCTGGAAACACCATATATTTT
>TRBD1|TRBV5-5|-|TRBJ1-2
CASSNRGFDYGYTF
TGTGCCAGCAGCAACAGGGGGTTTGACTATGGCTACACCTTC
>TRBD1|TRBV19|-|TRBJ1-2
CASSGRDRVAGYTF
TGTGCCAGTAGTGGAAGAGACAGGGTAGCTGGCTACACCTTC
>TRBD2|TRBV30|-|TRBJ2-7
CAWSVRLAGESYEQYF
TGTGCCTGGAGTGTACGACTAGCGGGGGAGTCCTACGAGCAGTACTTC